This T cell receptor beta chain was sequenced during a study of blood T cell repertoires in COVID-19. The wider study: Sites across the United States, Italy and Spain contributed samples from acute and convalescent COVID-19.

Authors' analysis steps: Scientists estimated how many nucleated cells there were by amplifying reference gene primers. The method was immunoSEQ multiplex PCR; TCRdb's version includes in-frame clones alone and lacks a portion of them. V and J calls and clone size are those listed in that table; D and trimming were worked out from the DNA. The sample records 130,000 to 150,000 clones, almost 80% being singletons. CDR1 and CDR2 (germline): SGHNT, YYREEE (reference sequence). V was shortened by 7 bases and J by 5 bases, with 19 bases between the two germline ends. The CDR3 sequence is 14 residues long.

The receptor was derived from a man in his forties or fifties with active or convalescent COVID-19. The sample was peripheral blood. The chain recombines TRBV5-4 with TRBJ2-7; D is perhaps TRBD1 (6 bases). The chain's CDR3 is CASRSQGPRHEQYF. The CDR3 DNA sequence: TGTGCCAGCCGGTCACAGGGCCCTAGGCACGAGCAGTACTTC. The full variable domain, in which reference TRBV5-4 and TRBJ2-7 provide the parts outside the CDR3, is ETGVTQSPTHLIKTRGQQVTLRCSSQSGHNTVSWYQQALGQGPQFIFQYYREEENGRGNFPPRFSGLQFPNYSSELNVNALELDDSALYLCASRSQGPRHEQYFGPGTRLTVT.